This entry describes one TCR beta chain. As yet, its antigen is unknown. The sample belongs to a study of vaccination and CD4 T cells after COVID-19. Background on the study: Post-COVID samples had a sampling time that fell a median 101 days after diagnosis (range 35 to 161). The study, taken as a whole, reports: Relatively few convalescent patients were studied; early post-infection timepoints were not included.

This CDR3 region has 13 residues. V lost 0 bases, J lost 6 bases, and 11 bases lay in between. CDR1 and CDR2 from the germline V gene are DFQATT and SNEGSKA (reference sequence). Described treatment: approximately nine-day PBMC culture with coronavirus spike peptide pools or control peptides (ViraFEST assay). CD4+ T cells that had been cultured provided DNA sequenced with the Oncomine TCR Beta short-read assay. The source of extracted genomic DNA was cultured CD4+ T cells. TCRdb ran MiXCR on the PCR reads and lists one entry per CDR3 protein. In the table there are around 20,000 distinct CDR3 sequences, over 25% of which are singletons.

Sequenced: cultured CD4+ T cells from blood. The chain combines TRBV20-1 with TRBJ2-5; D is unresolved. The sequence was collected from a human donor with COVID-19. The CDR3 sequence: CSARDPSPQTQYF. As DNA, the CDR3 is TGCAGTGCTAGAGATCCCAGTCCACAGACCCAGTACTTC.